Each of the 25 T cell receptor beta chains below was sequenced from the same sample in a study of T cell repertoires in aging, cancer and after chemotherapy. Rearranged V-D-J TRB sequences were amplified with a mixed TRB-A/B primer pool. Via MiXCR, TCRdb re-called the multiplex PCR reads, giving one row per CDR3 protein. The sample holds about 7,500 distinct CDR3 sequences, around 28% seen once. Peripheral blood genomic DNA, not sorted cells or RNA, was the template. Specimen: blood. The receptors derive from a human donor with a blood cancer.

In the case of this clonotype: The junction departs from germline at one end; a sequencing error may be responsible. V and J are TRBV12-3 or TRBV12-4 and TRBJ2-7; 10 bases map to TRBD2. The CDR3 extends over 14 amino acids. CDR3 loop: CTSSEAGGVYEQYF. As DNA, the CDR3 is TGTACCAGCAGTGAAGCGGGGGGGGTCTACGAGCAGTACTTC.

In its sample, this clonotype ranks as medium-sized (0.01 to 0.1%). The chain joins TRBV29-1 to TRBJ1-4; the D gene is possibly TRBD1 (5 bases). The CDR3 consists of 13 residues. Looked up from germline, CDR1 is SQVTM and CDR2 is ANQGSEA. V gave up 7 bases and J gave up 3 bases, with 12 bases separating them. The CDR3 sequence is CSGQDSPNEKLFF. CDR3 DNA: TGCAGCGGGCAAGACAGCCCTAATGAAAAACTGTTTTTT.

By share of the sample, this clonotype is medium-sized. The J gene is TRBJ1-5, the V gene TRBV29-1; D remains unclear. The germline CDR1 and CDR2 sequences are SQVTM and ANQGSEA. The CDR3 length is 14 residues. V was shortened by 4 bases and J by 2 bases, with 12 bases between the two germline ends. CDR3 DNA sequence: TGCAGCGTTGTGGTTTCGGGTGGCAATCAGCCCCAGCATTTT. It translates to CSVVVSGGNQPQHF.

The chain carries TRBV7-6 and TRBJ1-1; 8 bases map to TRBD1. V was clipped by 1 base and J by 9 bases; unmatched bases: 4. The V gene's germline CDR1 is SGHVS and CDR2 FNYEAQ. The CDR3 is 13 residues long. The CDR3 region has the DNA TGTGCCAGCAGCTTAGGTCAGGGGGCTAAAGCTTTCTTT. Translated, it gives CASSLGQGAKAFF.

V gene TRBV6-4 combines with J gene TRBJ2-3, with 7 bases that match TRBD2. The CDR3 runs 15 residues. With 3 bases clipped from V and 4 bases from J, the junction kept 7 bases outside the gene matches. Per the germline V gene, CDR1 is MRHNA and CDR2 is SNTAGT. The CDR3 here is CASSEARGRPDTQYF. Written as DNA, the CDR3 is TGTGCCAGCAGTGAGGCGCGGGGGAGGCCAGATACGCAGTATTTT.

The V and J genes are TRBV15 and TRBJ2-2, with 9 nucleotides matching TRBD2. Germline CDR1 and CDR2: LNHNV and YYDKDF (reference sequence). Trimming took 0 bases from V and 3 from J; bases not matched to a gene: 5. This CDR3 spans 17 amino acids. The CDR3 protein is CATSRDLAGPDTGELFF. DNA of the CDR3: TGTGCCACCAGCAGAGATCTAGCGGGGCCGGACACCGGGGAGCTGTTTTTT.

This clonotype is termed medium-sized. The chain is built from TRBV27 and TRBJ2-4, with a weak D call TRBD1 (6 bases). Trimming took off 5 bases at V and 1 base at J, with 12 bases between the two ends. This CDR3 contains 15 residues. Looked up from germline, CDR1 is MNHEY and CDR2 is SMNVEV (reference sequence). The CDR3 DNA sequence: TGTGCCAGCAGTCAATTTCAGGGGGCCAAAAACATTCAGTACTTC. Protein sequence: CASSQFQGAKNIQYF.

The chain links TRBV10-2 to TRBJ2-5; no clear D. This CDR3 region has 16 residues. Germline V gives CDR1 WSHSY, CDR2 SAAADI. Trimming stripped 3 bases from V and 7 bases from J, with 21 bases between. The CDR3 reads CASSEPYGRHPGTQYF. The CDR3 coding sequence is TGCGCCAGCAGTGAACCCTACGGCAGGCACCCAGGGACCCAGTACTTC.

This clonotype appeared a few times. The rearrangement links TRBV6-4 to TRBJ2-3, with no clear D. V was trimmed by 2 bases and J by 0 bases, leaving 3 bases between them. The CDR3 spans 13 residues. Germline CDR1 is MRHNA and CDR2 is SNTAGT. The CDR3 DNA reads TGTGCCAGCAGTGACAGGAGCACAGATACGCAGTATTTT. Protein sequence: CASSDRSTDTQYF.

This clonotype has a handful of counts. V usage is TRBV6-6 and J usage is TRBJ2-5; D remains ambiguous. Trimming left V 2 bases short and J 3 bases short, with 13 bases between. Germline-derived CDR1 and CDR2 are MNHNY and SVGAGI (reference sequence). This CDR3 is built from 15 residues. The CDR3 loop reads CASSYAGHPKETQYF. The CDR3 DNA is TGTGCCAGCAGTTACGCTGGGCACCCAAAAGAGACCCAGTACTTC.

This clonotype has a handful of counts. The V gene is TRBV6-4, the J gene TRBJ1-2; D not resolved. Germline CDR1 is MRHNA and CDR2 is SNTAGT. V lost 6 bases, J lost 4 bases, and 15 bases lay in between. The CDR3 is 14 amino acids. The CDR3, as DNA: TGTGCCAGCAGCCCTTCGACGGGGAGCTATGGCTACACCTTC. It encodes CASSPSTGSYGYTF.

Remarks on this clonotype: A much larger clonotype is one base distant, so this may be a read error. This chain joins TRBV15 and TRBJ2-1; D unresolved. V dropped 2 bases and J dropped 5 bases, with 10 bases sitting between them. Germline V gene sequence: CDR1 LNHNV, CDR2 YYDKDF (reference sequence). The CDR3 extends over 14 amino acids. DNA of the CDR3: TGTGCCACCAGCAGAACCTCGGAGCACAATGAGCAGTTCTTC. Translating it yields CATSRTSEHNEQFF.

By share of the sample, this clonotype is medium-sized. The CDR3 DNA reads TGCAGCGCGGGAGGGGAGAGGGGGACTTCCTACGAGCAGTACTTC. This sequence encodes CSAGGERGTSYEQYF. The chain couples TRBV29-1 to TRBJ2-7; 8 bases align to TRBD2. V dropped 7 bases and J dropped 1; count of bases not matched to a gene: 12. Germline V gene sequence: CDR1 SQVTM, CDR2 ANQGSEA. CDR3 size: 15 residues.

V usage is TRBV7-9 and J usage is TRBJ2-3, with 11 bases lining up with TRBD1. The trim removed 3 bases at V and 5 bases at J, leaving 4 bases unmatched. The CDR3 sequence is 15 residues long. Germline CDR1 SEHNR, CDR2 FQNEAQ (reference sequence). Here the CDR3 DNA reads TGTGCCAGCAGCTTCGGACAGGGGGCCCAAGATACGCAGTATTTT. Its translation is CASSFGQGAQDTQYF. Supplemented by reference TRBV7-9 and TRBJ2-3, the full variable domain reads DTGVSQNPRHKITKRGQNVTFRCDPISEHNRLYWYRQTLGQGPEFLTYFQNEAQLEKSRLLSDRFSAERPKGSFSTLEIQRTEQGDSAMYLCASSFGQGAQDTQYFGPGTRLTVL.

This clonotype was found a few times. The chain couples TRBV12-3 or TRBV12-4 to TRBJ2-2; 14 bases line up with TRBD2. This CDR3 contains 15 residues. V lost 5 bases to trimming and J lost 5 bases; unmatched junction nucleotides: 1. The CDR3 bases are TGTGCCAGCAGTAGACTAGCGGGGGGGACCGGGGAGCTGTTTTTT. It specifies CASSRLAGGTGELFF.

The chain carries TRBV19 and TRBJ1-1, with unresolved D. The germline V and J ends were trimmed by 3 bases and 6 bases, with 11 bases remaining between them. CDR3 length equals 13 residues. CDR1 is LNHDA, CDR2 SQIVND, per germline (reference sequence). The CDR3 loop reads CASSIGKTAEAFF. Here the CDR3 DNA reads TGTGCCAGTAGTATTGGCAAGACGGCTGAAGCTTTCTTT.

The V call is TRBV18, the J call TRBJ1-4, with no clear D. Trimming took off 3 bases at V and 0 bases at J, with 8 bases between the two ends. In germline, CDR1 is KGHSH, CDR2 LQKENI. The CDR3 totals 15 residues. The CDR3, as DNA: TGTGCCAGCTCACCCTCCTTGACAACTAATGAAAAACTGTTTTTT. This translates into CASSPSLTTNEKLFF. Using reference TRBV18 and TRBJ1-4 for the parts outside the CDR3, the full variable domain is NAGVMQNPRHLVRRRGQEARLRCSPMKGHSHVYWYRQLPEEGLKFMVYLQKENIIDESGMPKERFSAEFPKEGPSILRIQQVVRGDSAAYFCASSPSLTTNEKLFFGSGTQLSVL.

This clonotype ranks as medium-sized. The chain links TRBV6-1 to TRBJ2-6, with D possibly TRBD1 on 5 matching bases. The V gene lost 5 bases and the J gene lost 0 bases, with 14 bases spanning the gap. This CDR3 spans 17 amino acids. In germline, CDR1 is MNHNS, CDR2 SASEGT. The CDR3 sequence is CASSYQGASSGANVLTF. In nucleotides, the CDR3 is TGTGCCAGCAGTTACCAGGGCGCTAGCTCTGGGGCCAACGTCCTGACTTTC.

This clonotype was observed a handful of times. The rearrangement links TRBV6-2 or TRBV6-3 to TRBJ1-1; 7 nucleotides agree with TRBD1. J gave up 6 bases and V 6 bases, and 10 bases lay outside the gene matches. The CDR3 spans 14 residues. Germline assignment: CDR1 MNHEY and CDR2 SVGEGT. CDR3 DNA: TGTGCCAGCAGGACCGGGACAGTTAAAGCTGAAGCTTTCTTT. This codes for CASRTGTVKAEAFF.

CDR3 region: CSVDRSGNNYTF. The CDR3 DNA is TGCAGCGTTGATAGGTCAGGAAATAACTACACCTTC. V usage is TRBV29-1 and J usage is TRBJ1-2; D unresolved. Germline V gene data show CDR1 as SQVTM and CDR2 as ANQGSEA. This CDR3 spans 12 amino acids. The V end was cut by 3 bases, the J end by 10 bases, with 15 bases between.

By frequency in the sample, this clonotype is medium-sized (0.01 to 0.1%). The chain employs TRBV6-5 and TRBJ2-5; no definite D call. V gave up 0 bases and J gave up 5 bases, with 22 bases separating them. This CDR3 has 18 amino acids. CDR1 is MNHEY and CDR2 is SVGAGI in the germline V gene. CDR3 DNA: TGTGCCAGCAGTTACTCCTTAGCTGCGGCACGAATGCCGGAGACCCAGTACTTC. It codes for CASSYSLAAARMPETQYF.

The CDR3, as DNA: TGTGCCAGCAGTTTCGGTCAGCCGAAGGGTAAATATGGCTACACCTTC. This translates into CASSFGQPKGKYGYTF. The chain joins TRBV12-3 or TRBV12-4 to TRBJ1-2; D not certain. V gave up 3 bases and J gave up 5 bases, with 19 bases separating them. The CDR3 is made up of 16 amino acids.

This chain connects TRBV11-3 to TRBJ2-3, with D unclear. Deletions cut 5 bases from V and 4 bases from J, with 19 bases between. The CDR3 runs 16 residues. Germline loops: CDR1 SGHNT, CDR2 YENEEA. The CDR3 sequence: CASSQAPPPSPDTQYF. CDR3 bases: TGTGCCAGCAGCCAAGCGCCCCCCCCGAGCCCAGATACGCAGTATTTT.

This clonotype was observed a handful of times. The chain couples TRBV12-3 or TRBV12-4 to TRBJ1-2, with TRBD1 identical over 7 bases. Losses at the gene ends were 5 bases for V and 5 bases for J; bases not matched to a gene: 11. The CDR3 contains 15 residues. CDR3 loop: CASSPRRQGNYGYTF. The CDR3 bases are TGTGCCAGCAGTCCGCGGCGACAGGGAAATTATGGCTACACCTTC.

This chain uses TRBV6-5 with TRBJ1-4, with D uncertain. The CDR3 runs 17 residues. Trimming left V 5 bases short and J 0 bases short, with 16 bases between. Germline assignment: CDR1 MNHEY and CDR2 SVGAGI. The CDR3 DNA reads TGTGCCAGCAGTGACGATTTGGCAGTTGCAACTAATGAAAAACTGTTTTTT. This gives the protein CASSDDLAVATNEKLFF.